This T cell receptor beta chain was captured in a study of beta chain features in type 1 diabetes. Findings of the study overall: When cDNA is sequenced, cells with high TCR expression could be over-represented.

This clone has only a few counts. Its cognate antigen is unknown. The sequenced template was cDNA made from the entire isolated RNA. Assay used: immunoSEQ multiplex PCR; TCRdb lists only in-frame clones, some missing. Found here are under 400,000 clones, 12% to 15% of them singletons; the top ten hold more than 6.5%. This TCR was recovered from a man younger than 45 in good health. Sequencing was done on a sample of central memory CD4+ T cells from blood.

This CDR3 reads CASSLSGMLLNYGYTF. CDR3 DNA: TGTGCCAGCAGCTTAAGCGGGATGTTACTTAACTATGGCTACACCTTC. This rearrangement joins TRBV7-2 to TRBJ1-2; D unresolved. This CDR3 region has 16 residues. The V end was cut by 2 bases, the J end by 1 base, with 14 bases between. CDR1 is SGHTA, CDR2 FQGNSA, per germline. Full variable domain (remainder filled in from reference TRBV7-2 and TRBJ1-2): GAGVSQSPSNKVTEKGKDVELRCDPISGHTALYWYRQSLGQGLEFLIYFQGNSAPDKSGLPSDRFSAERTGGSVSTLTIQRTQQEDSAVYLCASSLSGMLLNYGYTFGSGTRLTVV.